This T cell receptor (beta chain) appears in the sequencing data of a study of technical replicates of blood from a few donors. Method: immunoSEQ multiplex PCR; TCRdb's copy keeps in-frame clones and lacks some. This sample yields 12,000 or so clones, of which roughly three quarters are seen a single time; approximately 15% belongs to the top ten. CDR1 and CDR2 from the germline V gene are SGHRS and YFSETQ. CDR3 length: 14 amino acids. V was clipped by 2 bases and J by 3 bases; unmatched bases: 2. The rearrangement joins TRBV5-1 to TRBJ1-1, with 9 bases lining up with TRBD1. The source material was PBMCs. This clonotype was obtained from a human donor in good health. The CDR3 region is CASSFYRGHTEAFF. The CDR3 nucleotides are TGCGCCAGCAGCTTCTACAGGGGGCACACTGAAGCTTTCTTT.